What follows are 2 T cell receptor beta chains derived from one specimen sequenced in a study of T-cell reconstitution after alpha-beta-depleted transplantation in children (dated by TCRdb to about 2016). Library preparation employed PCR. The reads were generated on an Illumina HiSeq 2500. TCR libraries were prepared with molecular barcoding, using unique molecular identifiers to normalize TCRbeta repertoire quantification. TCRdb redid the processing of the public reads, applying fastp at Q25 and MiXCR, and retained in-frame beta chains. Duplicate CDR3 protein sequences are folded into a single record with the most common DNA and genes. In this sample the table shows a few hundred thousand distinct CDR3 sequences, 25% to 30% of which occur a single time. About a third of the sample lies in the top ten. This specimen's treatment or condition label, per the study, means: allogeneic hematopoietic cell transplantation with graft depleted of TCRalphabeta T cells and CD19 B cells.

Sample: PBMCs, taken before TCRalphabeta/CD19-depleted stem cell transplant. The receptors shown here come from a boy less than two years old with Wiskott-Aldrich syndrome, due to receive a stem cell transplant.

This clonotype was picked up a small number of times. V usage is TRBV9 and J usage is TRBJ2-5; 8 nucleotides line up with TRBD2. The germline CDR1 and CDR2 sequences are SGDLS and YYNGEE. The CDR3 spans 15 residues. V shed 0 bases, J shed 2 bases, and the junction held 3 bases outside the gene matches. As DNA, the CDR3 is TGTGCCAGCAGCGTAGTCAGCGGGAGTCAAGAGACCCAGTACTTC. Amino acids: CASSVVSGSQETQYF. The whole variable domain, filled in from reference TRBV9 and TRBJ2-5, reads DSGVTQTPKHLITATGQRVTLRCSPRSGDLSVYWYQQSLDQGLQFLIQYYNGEERAKGNILERFSAQQFPDLHSELNLSSLELGDSALYFCASSVVSGSQETQYFGPGTRLLVL.

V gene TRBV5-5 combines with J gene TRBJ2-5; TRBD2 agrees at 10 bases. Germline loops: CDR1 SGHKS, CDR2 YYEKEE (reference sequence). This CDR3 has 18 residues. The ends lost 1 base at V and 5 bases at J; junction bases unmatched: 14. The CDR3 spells CASSLSGLAGAVGETQYF. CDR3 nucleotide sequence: TGTGCCAGCAGCTTGTCGGGCCTAGCGGGAGCAGTCGGGGAGACCCAGTACTTC.